This is a list of T cell receptor beta chains from one sample in a study of shared clonotypes between healthy human individuals. Clones were read by immunoSEQ multiplex PCR, and TCRdb kept only the in-frame ones, dropping some. The sample has more than 2 million clones; about 95% are singletons. The sequencing sample was made of naive CD8+ T cells sorted from blood. The receptors stem from a man aged 18 to 30 in good health. CDR3s include the opening cysteine and the closing phenylalanine or tryptophan. The order of the fields is J gene, D gene, V gene, clone size, CDR3 DNA, CDR3 protein. D genes are given only for firm matches. A clone size is listed for some rows: how often the clone was seen (once, few, many), or a class if it is expanded.

j_gene: TRBJ2-2; d_gene: NA; v_gene: TRBV4-1; abundance: NA; CDR3nt: TGCGCCAGCAGCCCCCACCTTGCCCAAAACGGGGAGCTGTTTTTT; CDR3aa: CASSPHLAQNGELFF
j_gene: TRBJ2-1; d_gene: NA; v_gene: TRBV4-1; abundance: NA; CDR3nt: TGCGCCAGCAGCCAAGATGAGCTGAATTACAATGAGCAGTTCTTC; CDR3aa: CASSQDELNYNEQFF
j_gene: TRBJ2-7; d_gene: TRBD2; v_gene: TRBV6-5; abundance: NA; CDR3nt: TGTGCCAGCAGTTACGCGGGAGCCCCCTACGAGCAGTACTTC; CDR3aa: CASSYAGAPYEQYF
j_gene: TRBJ2-7; d_gene: NA; v_gene: TRBV6-1; abundance: NA; CDR3nt: TGTGCCAGCAAACACAGGGTGACCTACGAGCAGTACTTC; CDR3aa: CASKHRVTYEQYF
j_gene: TRBJ2-7; d_gene: NA; v_gene: TRBV29-1; abundance: NA; CDR3nt: TGCAGCGTTGATGTCTCCTACGAGCAGTACTTC; CDR3aa: CSVDVSYEQYF
j_gene: TRBJ1-5; d_gene: NA; v_gene: TRBV27; abundance: NA; CDR3nt: TGTGCCAGCAGTTTGTCCGGGCCCTATGAACCCCAGCATTTT; CDR3aa: CASSLSGPYEPQHF
j_gene: TRBJ2-7; d_gene: TRBD1; v_gene: TRBV28; abundance: NA; CDR3nt: TGTGCCAGCAGTTTATCCCGGGACAGGGGTCAGTACGAGCAGTACTTC; CDR3aa: CASSLSRDRGQYEQYF
j_gene: TRBJ2-5; d_gene: NA; v_gene: TRBV7-3; abundance: NA; CDR3nt: TGTGCCAGCAGCTACGAAGAGACCCAGTACTTC; CDR3aa: CASSYEETQYF
j_gene: TRBJ2-7; d_gene: TRBD1; v_gene: TRBV7-9; abundance: NA; CDR3nt: TGTGCCAGCAGCTCGCCCGGGACAGGGTCCTATGAGCAGTACTTC; CDR3aa: CASSSPGTGSYEQYF
j_gene: TRBJ1-5; d_gene: TRBD1; v_gene: TRBV19; abundance: NA; CDR3nt: TGTGCCAGTAGTACGCCCTGGGGGACAGCAGAGCCCCAGCATTTT; CDR3aa: CASSTPWGTAEPQHF
j_gene: TRBJ2-7; d_gene: NA; v_gene: TRBV19; abundance: NA; CDR3nt: TGTGCCAGTAGTATAGGGGCCGGGAGCGGCGAGCAGTACTTC; CDR3aa: CASSIGAGSGEQYF
j_gene: TRBJ1-3; d_gene: NA; v_gene: TRBV7-3; abundance: NA; CDR3nt: TGTGCCAGCAGCTTAAATGGCCCTTCTACGGGAAACACCATATATTTT; CDR3aa: CASSLNGPSTGNTIYF
j_gene: TRBJ2-2; d_gene: NA; v_gene: TRBV6-5; abundance: NA; CDR3nt: TGTGCCAGCAGTTACTCGTCGGGGGAATGGTTCGGGGAGCTGTTTTTT; CDR3aa: CASSYSSGEWFGELFF
j_gene: TRBJ1-4; d_gene: NA; v_gene: TRBV7-9; abundance: NA; CDR3nt: TGTGCCAGCAGCGCAGCCGGGGCCCTTAATGAAAAACTGTTTTTT; CDR3aa: CASSAAGALNEKLFF
j_gene: TRBJ2-5; d_gene: NA; v_gene: TRBV2; abundance: NA; CDR3nt: TGTGCCAGCAGCCCCGGACAATACCAAGAGACCCAGTACTTC; CDR3aa: CASSPGQYQETQYF
j_gene: TRBJ2-7; d_gene: NA; v_gene: TRBV29-1; abundance: NA; CDR3nt: TGCAGCGTTGGCCATCACTCCTACGAGCAGTACTTC; CDR3aa: CSVGHHSYEQYF
j_gene: TRBJ1-1; d_gene: NA; v_gene: TRBV7-6; abundance: NA; CDR3nt: TGTGCCAGCAGCCGCAACTCTGGGCGTACTGAAGCTTTCTTT; CDR3aa: CASSRNSGRTEAFF
j_gene: TRBJ2-7; d_gene: NA; v_gene: TRBV28; abundance: NA; CDR3nt: TGTGCCAGCAGTTTGCCAGCGGAAAACGCCGCCGAGCAGTACTTC; CDR3aa: CASSLPAENAAEQYF
j_gene: TRBJ1-2; d_gene: NA; v_gene: TRBV7-9; abundance: few; CDR3nt: TGTGCCAGCAGCTTCGGTGCGGATGGCTACACCTTC; CDR3aa: CASSFGADGYTF
j_gene: TRBJ2-7; d_gene: TRBD1; v_gene: TRBV30; abundance: NA; CDR3nt: TGTGCCTGGAGCGGATGGAGGACAGGGCGCGAGGAGCAGTACTTC; CDR3aa: CAWSGWRTGREEQYF
j_gene: TRBJ2-7; d_gene: TRBD2; v_gene: TRBV9; abundance: NA; CDR3nt: TGTGCCAGCAGCGTAGCCCCGGTTGCGGGAGGGACCTACGAGCAGTACTTC; CDR3aa: CASSVAPVAGGTYEQYF
j_gene: TRBJ2-7; d_gene: NA; v_gene: TRBV27; abundance: NA; CDR3nt: TGTGCCAGCGGGATTACCGGGAGCTACGAGCAGTACTTC; CDR3aa: CASGITGSYEQYF
j_gene: TRBJ2-7; d_gene: TRBD1; v_gene: TRBV13; abundance: NA; CDR3nt: TGTGCCAGCAGCTCCCCGGACAGGCACTACGAGCAGTACTTC; CDR3aa: CASSSPDRHYEQYF
j_gene: TRBJ2-7; d_gene: TRBD2; v_gene: TRBV9; abundance: NA; CDR3nt: TGTGCCAGCAGCCCAGGACTAGCGCTTTACGAGCAGTACTTC; CDR3aa: CASSPGLALYEQYF
j_gene: TRBJ2-1; d_gene: TRBD1; v_gene: TRBV10-2; abundance: NA; CDR3nt: TGCGCCAGCAACGAAAGCCCCACAGGGGCCTACAATGAGCAGTTCTTC; CDR3aa: CASNESPTGAYNEQFF
j_gene: TRBJ1-6; d_gene: NA; v_gene: TRBV2; abundance: once; CDR3nt: TGTGCCAGCAGTTACAGCGCCAGCTCCTATAATTCACCCCTCCACTTT; CDR3aa: CASSYSASSYNSPLHF
j_gene: TRBJ1-3; d_gene: NA; v_gene: TRBV5-4; abundance: NA; CDR3nt: TGTGCCAGCACGGTGACAGGTCTCTCTGGAAACACCATATATTTT; CDR3aa: CASTVTGLSGNTIYF
j_gene: TRBJ2-7; d_gene: TRBD2; v_gene: TRBV7-2; abundance: NA; CDR3nt: TGTGCCAGCAGCCGCGGGGGGGATAGAGTAAGGGAGCAGTACTTC; CDR3aa: CASSRGGDRVREQYF
j_gene: TRBJ1-1; d_gene: NA; v_gene: TRBV4-1; abundance: NA; CDR3nt: TGCGCCAGCAGCCAGGGAACAGGGAGCACTGAAGCTTTCTTT; CDR3aa: CASSQGTGSTEAFF
j_gene: TRBJ2-1; d_gene: NA; v_gene: TRBV4-1; abundance: once; CDR3nt: TGCGCCAGCAGCCTTCGCCCCTCACTAGGCAATGAGCAGTTCTTC; CDR3aa: CASSLRPSLGNEQFF
j_gene: TRBJ1-1; d_gene: TRBD1; v_gene: TRBV29-1; abundance: NA; CDR3nt: TGCAGCGTACTGACAGGGCTGGTCACTGAAGCTTTCTTT; CDR3aa: CSVLTGLVTEAFF
j_gene: TRBJ2-2; d_gene: TRBD1; v_gene: TRBV7-9; abundance: NA; CDR3nt: TGTGCCAGCAGCTTAGGCCCCGGGACAGGGCTCGGGGAGCTGTTTTTT; CDR3aa: CASSLGPGTGLGELFF
j_gene: TRBJ2-1; d_gene: NA; v_gene: TRBV7-9; abundance: NA; CDR3nt: TGTGCCAGCAGCTTTCGTAGCGGCCAGAGCTCCTACAATGAGCAGTTCTTC; CDR3aa: CASSFRSGQSSYNEQFF
j_gene: TRBJ2-3; d_gene: NA; v_gene: TRBV27; abundance: NA; CDR3nt: TGTGCCAGCAGTTTATGGGGGCAGGGACTAGATACGCAGTATTTT; CDR3aa: CASSLWGQGLDTQYF
j_gene: TRBJ2-1; d_gene: TRBD2; v_gene: TRBV7-9; abundance: NA; CDR3nt: TGTGCCAGCAGCTTAGGACTAGCGGGAGTGCGGGACTACAATGAGCAGTTCTTC; CDR3aa: CASSLGLAGVRDYNEQFF
j_gene: TRBJ1-1; d_gene: NA; v_gene: TRBV19; abundance: NA; CDR3nt: TGTGCCAGTAGTATATCCCACTTGAACACTGAAGCTTTCTTT; CDR3aa: CASSISHLNTEAFF
j_gene: TRBJ1-5; d_gene: NA; v_gene: TRBV4-3; abundance: NA; CDR3nt: TGCGCCAGCAGCCAACTTACAGGGAGCAATCAGCCCCAGCATTTT; CDR3aa: CASSQLTGSNQPQHF
j_gene: TRBJ2-1; d_gene: NA; v_gene: TRBV9; abundance: NA; CDR3nt: TGTGCCAGCAGCGTATCAACACACAATGAGCAGTTCTTC; CDR3aa: CASSVSTHNEQFF
j_gene: TRBJ2-7; d_gene: TRBD1; v_gene: TRBV7-7; abundance: NA; CDR3nt: TGTGCTAGCAGCACAGGGGCGGACTACGAGCAGTACTTC; CDR3aa: CASSTGADYEQYF
j_gene: TRBJ2-7; d_gene: NA; v_gene: TRBV6-6; abundance: NA; CDR3nt: TGTGCCAGCAGTTACGTGTGGGGGGACGAGCAGTACTTC; CDR3aa: CASSYVWGDEQYF
j_gene: TRBJ2-3; d_gene: TRBD2; v_gene: TRBV2; abundance: NA; CDR3nt: TGTGCCAGCAGGTCCGGGACTAGTAGGTCAGATACGCAGTATTTT; CDR3aa: CASRSGTSRSDTQYF
j_gene: TRBJ2-1; d_gene: NA; v_gene: TRBV28; abundance: NA; CDR3nt: TGTGCCAGCAGTTTATATAGGGGAAGCTCCTACAATGAGCAGTTCTTC; CDR3aa: CASSLYRGSSYNEQFF
j_gene: TRBJ1-4; d_gene: NA; v_gene: TRBV7-9; abundance: NA; CDR3nt: TGTGCCAGCAGCGTCAATGAAAATGAAAAACTGTTTTTT; CDR3aa: CASSVNENEKLFF